This T cell receptor beta chain was identified in a study of OX40 agonist ivuxolimab in advanced cancers. Turning to the study itself: At 0.01 to 10 mg/kg, ivuxolimab was administered intravenously to patients every 2 weeks. Partial response was recorded in three patients: one hepatocellular carcinoma and two cutaneous melanoma cases.

To note about this clone: Its antigen is currently unknown.

Study results and caveats: On average, CD8+ T cells had more expanded clones than CD4+.

The CDR3 is 16 amino acids. The V and J ends lost 3 bases and 8 bases, in that order; junction bases with no gene match: 11. Germline lookup yields CDR1 KGHSH and CDR2 LQKENI. Data came from immunoSEQ multiplex PCR; TCRdb stores just in-frame clones and leaves some out. The data hold 100,000 or so clones, with over 75% observed a single time. The V gene is TRBV18, the J gene TRBJ2-1, with TRBD2 identical over 9 bases. The TCR sequence derives from an adult with an advanced solid tumor such as melanoma, head and neck, liver or kidney cancer. The source material was CD4+ or CD8+ T cells sorted from blood, sampled in a trial of the OX40 agonist ivuxolimab. For the CDR3, the DNA is TGTGCCAGCTCACCTCAGGCGGGGGGGAAATCCCATGAGCAGTTCTTC. Encoded protein: CASSPQAGGKSHEQFF.